Below, 18 T cell receptor beta chains from the same sample are listed, as sequenced in a study of blood T cell repertoires in COVID-19. Data came from immunoSEQ multiplex PCR; TCRdb stores just in-frame clones and leaves some out. The sample lists 300,000 to 400,000 clones, around nine tenths occurring once. The material sequenced was PBMCs or T cells enriched from blood (not recorded which). The receptors stem from a woman aged 18 to 35 who had recovered from COVID-19.

The chain couples TRBV30 to TRBJ2-7; possibly TRBD1 for D (7 bases). This CDR3 is 13 amino acids long. Per germline, CDR1 GTSNPN and CDR2 SVGIG (reference sequence). V lost 2 bases and J lost 7, with 15 bases in between. The CDR3 is CAWSQGGPDEQYF. CDR3 coding DNA: TGTGCCTGGAGTCAGGGGGGCCCAGATGAGCAGTACTTC.

The V call is TRBV3-1 (or the pseudogene TRBV3-2), the J call TRBJ1-6; 9 bases map to TRBD1. CDR1 and CDR2 (germline): LGHDT, YNNKEL (reference sequence). This CDR3 is 18 amino acids long. With 3 bases clipped from V and 10 bases from J, the junction kept 16 bases outside the gene matches. For the CDR3, the DNA is TGTGCCAGCAGCCATGCCCCGGGGTGGGACAGGGTTTACTCACCCCTCCACTTT. The encoded protein is CASSHAPGWDRVYSPLHF.

This clone was recorded only once. CDR3 protein: CATSRDGGGRESPQHF. As DNA, the CDR3 is TGTGCCACCAGCAGAGATGGGGGGGGCAGGGAGTCTCCCCAGCATTTT. This rearrangement joins TRBV15 to TRBJ1-5; D may be TRBD1 (6 bases). This CDR3 has 16 residues. Germline-derived CDR1 and CDR2 are LNHNV and YYDKDF (reference sequence). Trimming cost V 0 bases and J 10 bases, with 19 bases left between them.

The genes are TRBV7-9 and TRBJ2-5; 8 bases align to TRBD1. Trimming removed 6 bases from V and 5 bases from J; junction bases left unmatched: 5. The CDR3 sequence is 13 residues long. Germline V gene sequence: CDR1 SEHNR, CDR2 FQNEAQ (reference sequence). The CDR3 DNA sequence: TGTGCCAGCAGACACGACAGGGGTGAGACCCAGTACTTC. This sequence encodes CASRHDRGETQYF.

As regards this clone: Within the sample, other DNA sequences also encode this same CDR3. The V and J genes are TRBV6-6 and TRBJ1-1; 11 bases fit TRBD1. Germline-derived CDR1 and CDR2 are MNHNY and SVGAGI (reference sequence). The junction had 4 bases not matched to a gene; V was cut back by 5 bases and J by 5 bases. The CDR3 is 14 amino acids. This CDR3 is CASSPGQGVTEAFF. The CDR3 region has the DNA TGTGCCAGCAGTCCGGGACAGGGGGTAACTGAAGCTTTCTTT.

With respect to this clone: Different DNA sequences within this sample yield the same CDR3. The chain links TRBV6-5 to TRBJ1-3, with 11 bases lining up with TRBD1. Germline loops: CDR1 MNHEY, CDR2 SVGAGI. The CDR3 contains 15 residues. V dropped 2 bases and J dropped 4; count of bases not matched to a gene: 1. Here the CDR3 reads CASSYGQGAGNTIYF. CDR3 in DNA: TGTGCCAGCAGTTACGGACAGGGGGCCGGAAACACCATATATTTT.

V is TRBV5-8 and J is TRBJ2-3; tentative D call: TRBD1 (6 bases). The germline CDR1 and CDR2 sequences are SGHTS and YDEGEE. CDR3 size: 15 residues. V lost 0 bases and J lost 2, with 10 bases in between. The CDR3 nucleotides are TGTGCCAGCAGCTTGGAAGGGGGTTTCACAGATACGCAGTATTTT. It encodes CASSLEGGFTDTQYF.

CDR3 sequence reads: CAGSRDRAYSGNTIYF. The CDR3 nucleotides are TGTGCCGGCTCTAGGGACAGGGCCTACTCTGGAAACACCATATATTTT. This chain connects TRBV30 to TRBJ1-3, with 9 bases lining up with TRBD1. The CDR3 consists of 16 residues. CDR1 is GTSNPN and CDR2 is SVGIG in the germline V gene (reference sequence). The J segment lost 0 bases and the V segment lost 8 bases, leaving 11 bases of the junction unmatched.

The J gene is TRBJ1-1, the V gene TRBV7-9, with D possibly being TRBD1 (6 bases). Trimming shortened V by 11 bases and J by 2 bases, and 15 bases separated the two germline ends. There are 13 residues in the CDR3. The germline gives CDR1 SEHNR, CDR2 FQNEAQ (reference sequence). The CDR3 DNA reads as TGTGCCGTCGGCCAGGGGACCAACACTGAAGCTTTCTTT. Translation gives CAVGQGTNTEAFF.

In its sample, this clone was seen once. V gene TRBV2 combines with J gene TRBJ1-6, with D possibly TRBD1 on 5 matching bases. The CDR3 is 15 residues long. From germline, CDR1 is SNHLY and CDR2 FYNNEI. The V gene lost 2 bases and the J gene lost 7 bases, with 12 bases spanning the gap. The CDR3 loop reads CASSENWSGNSPLHF. The DNA for the CDR3 is TGTGCCAGCAGTGAAAACTGGTCAGGGAATTCACCCCTCCACTTT.

The chain recombines TRBV24-1 with TRBJ2-1; a possible D gene is TRBD2 (5 bases). The CDR3 covers 18 residues. Germline V lookup: CDR1 KGHDR, CDR2 SFDVKD. V was shortened by 2 bases and J by 0 bases, with 16 bases between the two germline ends. In nucleotides, the CDR3 is TGTGCCACCAGTGATTCGTCGGCGGGTCTCAGCTCCTACAATGAGCAGTTCTTC. Translation gives CATSDSSAGLSSYNEQFF.

This clone appeared a single time. The chain combines TRBV25-1 with TRBJ2-5, with a weak D call TRBD2 (6 bases). This CDR3 is built from 14 residues. Germline CDR1 is MGHDK and CDR2 is SYGVNS. Trimming cost V 0 bases and J 2 bases, with 7 bases left between them. The CDR3 bases are TGTGCCAGCAGTGAATATGGGGGGCAAGAGACCCAGTACTTC. This sequence encodes CASSEYGGQETQYF.

The rearrangement links TRBV19 to TRBJ1-2; TRBD1 matches 8 bases. Germline assignment: CDR1 LNHDA and CDR2 SQIVND (reference sequence). The CDR3 totals 12 residues. V dropped 8 bases and J dropped 7; count of bases not matched to a gene: 6. Here the CDR3 reads CASSGQASGYTF. CDR3 coding DNA: TGTGCCAGTTCGGGACAGGCCAGTGGCTACACCTTC.

The chain couples TRBV24-1 to TRBJ2-5; the match to TRBD1 covers 9 bases. In germline, CDR1 is KGHDR, CDR2 SFDVKD. V dropped 4 bases and J dropped 4; count of bases not matched to a gene: 6. The CDR3 is 15 amino acids. The CDR3 DNA follows: TGTGCCACCAGTGACTTGGGACAGGGATTAGAGACCCAGTACTTC. As protein: CATSDLGQGLETQYF.

On this clone itself: This sample includes further DNA sequences coding for the same CDR3. The rearrangement joins TRBV5-1 to TRBJ2-7, with 7 bases matching TRBD1. The trim removed 0 bases at V and 0 bases at J, leaving 0 bases unmatched. The CDR3 contains 14 residues. Germline V gene sequence: CDR1 SGHRS, CDR2 YFSETQ. The CDR3 here is CASSLGDSSYEQYF. In nucleotides, the CDR3 is TGCGCCAGCAGCTTGGGGGACAGCTCCTACGAGCAGTACTTC.

On this clone itself: The junction shows a germline mismatch at one end, possibly a read error. The V and J genes are TRBV6-1 and TRBJ1-6; D is unclear. The CDR3 has 14 residues. Germline V gene data show CDR1 as MNHNS and CDR2 as SASEGT. CDR3 nucleotide sequence: TGTGCCAGCGGTGACGCAGGCGCCTATTCACCCCTCCACTTT. Its protein is CASGDAGAYSPLHF.

The J gene is TRBJ2-3, the V gene TRBV7-2; TRBD2 agrees at 13 bases. This CDR3 has 18 amino acids. Germline V lookup: CDR1 SGHTA, CDR2 FQGNSA. Losses at the gene ends were 3 bases for V and 7 bases for J; bases not matched to a gene: 13. CDR3 loop: CASSFATSGGPRSYTQYF. The CDR3 DNA sequence: TGTGCCAGCAGCTTCGCGACTAGCGGGGGGCCCCGGTCATATACGCAGTATTTT.

The rearrangement joins TRBV10-2 to TRBJ2-7; TRBD1 matches at 8 bases. The ends lost 6 bases at V and 7 bases at J; junction bases unmatched: 5. CDR3 length equals 12 residues. Per the germline V gene, CDR1 is WSHSY and CDR2 is SAAADI. As DNA, the CDR3 is TGCGCCAGCAGAGTTACAGGGGGAGAGCAGTACTTC. Residues: CASRVTGGEQYF.